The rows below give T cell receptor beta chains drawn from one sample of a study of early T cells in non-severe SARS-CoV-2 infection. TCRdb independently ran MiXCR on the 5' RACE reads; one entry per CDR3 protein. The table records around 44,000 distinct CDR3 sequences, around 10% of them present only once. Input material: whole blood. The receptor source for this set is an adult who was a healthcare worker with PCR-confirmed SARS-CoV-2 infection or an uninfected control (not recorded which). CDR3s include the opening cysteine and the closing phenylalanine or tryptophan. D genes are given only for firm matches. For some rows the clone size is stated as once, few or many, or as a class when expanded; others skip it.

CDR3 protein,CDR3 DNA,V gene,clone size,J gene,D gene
CASSIVGNTDTQYF,TGTGCCAGTAGTATCGTCGGTAACACAGATACGCAGTATTTT,TRBV19,NA,TRBJ2-3,NA
CASSLTRTGPNYGYTF,TGTGCCAGCAGTCTTACCCGGACAGGGCCGAACTATGGCTACACCTTC,TRBV12-3/TRBV12-4,few,TRBJ1-2,TRBD1
CATSRGDNPYSYEQYF,TGTGCCACCAGCAGAGGGGATAATCCTTACTCCTACGAGCAGTACTTC,TRBV15,NA,TRBJ2-7,NA
CASTRTDSTNEKLFF,TGTGCCAGCACCAGAACGGATAGCACTAATGAAAAACTGTTTTTT,TRBV2,many,TRBJ1-4,NA
CASSHTFATDTQYF,TGTGCCAGCAGCCATACTTTCGCCACAGATACGCAGTATTTT,TRBV9,many,TRBJ2-3,NA
CASSNSLQPQHF,TGTGCCAGCAGCAATTCTTTGCAGCCCCAGCATTTT,TRBV11-2,few,TRBJ1-5,NA
CASSLGRGRKETQYF,TGTGCCAGCAGCTTGGGCAGGGGCAGAAAAGAGACCCAGTACTTC,TRBV7-3,few,TRBJ2-5,NA
CTSSLGALYEQYF,TGTACCAGCAGCCTAGGGGCCCTATACGAGCAGTACTTC,TRBV7-9,NA,TRBJ2-7,NA
CASSPSLDRGRYEQYF,TGCGCCAGCAGCCCCTCATTGGACAGGGGGCGTTACGAGCAGTACTTC,TRBV4-1,NA,TRBJ2-7,TRBD1
CASSQDRQGSYEQYF,TGCGCCAGCAGCCAGGATAGACAGGGTTCCTACGAGCAGTACTTC,TRBV4-1,few,TRBJ2-7,TRBD1
CASSEPRRDNEQFF,TGTGCCAGCAGTGAACCTAGACGAGACAATGAGCAGTTCTTC,TRBV6-1,many,TRBJ2-1,NA
CSASTDTQYF,TGCAGTGCTTCCACAGATACGCAGTATTTT,TRBV20-1,many,TRBJ2-3,NA
CASSYTSGGYYEQYF,TGTGCCAGCAGCTATACTAGCGGAGGATACTACGAGCAGTACTTC,TRBV9,NA,TRBJ2-7,TRBD2
CASSLAKVDTGELFF,TGTGCCAGCAGCTTAGCGAAGGTCGACACCGGGGAGCTGTTTTTT,TRBV7-2,many,TRBJ2-2,NA
CASSGEGMNTEAFF,TGCGCCAGCAGCGGGGAGGGGATGAACACTGAAGCTTTCTTT,TRBV4-1,NA,TRBJ1-1,NA
CASSSGGSTDTQYF,TGTGCCAGCAGCTCGGGGGGGAGCACAGATACGCAGTATTTT,TRBV12-3/TRBV12-4,many,TRBJ2-3,TRBD2
CASSLVDSYGYTF,TGTGCCAGCAGTTTAGTGGACAGTTATGGCTACACCTTC,TRBV28,many,TRBJ1-2,NA
CASSRTDNEQFF,TGTGCCAGCAGCCGGACAGACAATGAGCAGTTCTTC,TRBV6-6,NA,TRBJ2-1,NA
CASSLPLNPYEQYF,TGTGCCAGCAGCTTACCCCTCAACCCCTACGAGCAGTACTTC,TRBV7-9,many,TRBJ2-7,NA
CASVGTGELFF,TGTGCCAGCGTAGGGACCGGGGAGCTGTTTTTT,TRBV7-9,NA,TRBJ2-2,NA
CASSSVGAGNTIYF,TGTGCCAGCAGCTCGGTTGGGGCTGGAAACACCATATATTTT,TRBV11-2,few,TRBJ1-3,NA
CAWMYGMRSTDTQYF,TGTGCCTGGATGTACGGTATGAGGTCCACAGATACGCAGTATTTT,TRBV30,NA,TRBJ2-3,NA
CASSSRGQSSGANVLTF,TGTGCCAGCAGTTCCCGGGGTCAGAGCTCTGGGGCCAACGTCCTGACTTTC,TRBV6-4,NA,TRBJ2-6,NA
CAISAAGLAGGEQFF,TGTGCCATCAGTGCCGCGGGACTAGCGGGAGGGGAGCAGTTCTTC,TRBV10-3,many,TRBJ2-1,TRBD2
CASSGLAGGPVRETQYF,TGTGCCAGCAGCGGACTAGCGGGAGGGCCGGTCCGGGAGACCCAGTACTTC,TRBV2,few,TRBJ2-5,TRBD2
CASSVDGTSGTDTQYF,TGTGCCAGCAGCGTAGATGGTACTAGCGGCACAGATACGCAGTATTTT,TRBV9,few,TRBJ2-3,TRBD2
CSVEGLSGYQETQYF,TGCAGCGTAGAAGGATTAAGCGGATACCAAGAGACCCAGTACTTC,TRBV29-1,NA,TRBJ2-5,NA
CASSFRLASPTYEQYF,TGTGCCAGCAGTTTTAGGCTAGCTTCCCCCACCTACGAGCAGTACTTC,TRBV28,NA,TRBJ2-7,NA
CASSQDWVRNNEQFF,TGTGCCAGCAGCCAAGACTGGGTGAGAAACAATGAGCAGTTCTTC,TRBV14,medium-sized,TRBJ2-1,NA
CASSTGPGGTEAFF,TGTGCCAGCAGTACCGGGCCCGGTGGGACTGAAGCTTTCTTT,TRBV3-1,NA,TRBJ1-1,NA
CASSRWYQPQHF,TGTGCCAGCAGCAGGTGGTATCAGCCCCAGCATTTT,TRBV11-3,many,TRBJ1-5,NA
CSVELAGGDEQYF,TGCAGCGTTGAGCTAGCGGGAGGGGACGAGCAGTACTTC,TRBV29-1,NA,TRBJ2-7,TRBD2
CAWTGYWTGELFF,TGTGCCTGGACCGGGTACTGGACCGGGGAGCTGTTTTTT,TRBV30,NA,TRBJ2-2,NA
CASSSSQRTGGSYEQYF,TGTGCCAGCAGTTCGTCCCAACGGACAGGGGGCTCCTACGAGCAGTACTTC,TRBV12-3/TRBV12-4,many,TRBJ2-7,TRBD1
CSAIDRNYEQYF,TGCAGTGCCATTGACAGAAACTACGAGCAGTACTTC,TRBV20-1,NA,TRBJ2-7,NA
CASSLGGTVYEQYF,TGTGCCAGCAGCTTAGGTGGGACCGTCTACGAGCAGTACTTC,TRBV7-9,many,TRBJ2-7,NA
CASSFGLGYEQYF,TGTGCCAGCAGCTTTGGCCTGGGCTACGAGCAGTACTTC,TRBV7-2,many,TRBJ2-7,NA
CSVAPSGRPYEQYF,TGCAGCGTCGCCCCTAGCGGGAGACCCTACGAGCAGTACTTC,TRBV29-1,few,TRBJ2-7,TRBD2
CAWSVPEQLRGAFF,TGTGCCTGGAGTGTACCGGAACAGCTCCGTGGAGCTTTCTTT,TRBV30,NA,TRBJ1-1,NA
CASSVSAGETGELFF,TGTGCCAGCAGCGTATCCGCGGGAGAAACCGGGGAGCTGTTTTTT,TRBV9,many,TRBJ2-2,TRBD2
CASSQTSGRAYEQYF,TGTGCCAGCAGCCAAACTAGCGGGAGGGCCTACGAGCAGTACTTC,TRBV6-5,many,TRBJ2-7,TRBD2
CASGQGPDEQYF,TGTGCCAGTGGACAGGGCCCTGACGAGCAGTACTTC,TRBV27,many,TRBJ2-7,TRBD1
CSVLRDREREQYF,TGCAGCGTCCTCCGGGACAGGGAGAGGGAGCAGTACTTC,TRBV29-1,many,TRBJ2-7,TRBD1
CASSLKGQGPYEQYF,TGTGCCAGCAGCTTAAAGGGACAGGGGCCCTACGAGCAGTACTTC,TRBV7-9,many,TRBJ2-7,TRBD1
CASRLGDRDTGELFF,TGCGCCAGCAGATTGGGGGACAGGGACACCGGGGAGCTGTTTTTT,TRBV5-1,many,TRBJ2-2,TRBD1
CSADRDRETQPQHF,TGCAGTGCCGACCGGGACAGGGAAACTCAGCCCCAGCATTTT,TRBV20-1,once,TRBJ1-5,TRBD1
CASSQGQAKNIQYF,TGTGCCAGCAGCCAGGGACAAGCCAAAAACATTCAGTACTTC,TRBV5-5,many,TRBJ2-4,NA
CASSSLAGGPGDTQYF,TGTGCCAGCAGCTCACTAGCGGGAGGGCCCGGAGATACGCAGTATTTT,TRBV11-2,few,TRBJ2-3,TRBD2
CASSPRDQNTGELFF,TGTGCCAGCAGCCCCCGGGACCAAAACACCGGGGAGCTGTTTTTT,TRBV7-9,many,TRBJ2-2,NA
CSVETRVPYNEQFF,TGCAGCGTTGAAACCCGGGTCCCCTACAATGAGCAGTTCTTC,TRBV29-1,NA,TRBJ2-1,NA
CASSQVFRASGIQETQYF,TGTGCCAGCAGCCAAGTTTTTCGGGCTAGCGGGATACAAGAGACCCAGTACTTC,TRBV14,many,TRBJ2-5,TRBD2
CASSPSWEDYTF,TGTGCCAGCAGCCCGAGTTGGGAGGACTACACCTTC,TRBV7-2,many,TRBJ1-2,NA
CSVSRGDTEAFF,TGCAGCGTGTCGAGAGGGGATACTGAAGCTTTCTTT,TRBV29-1,few,TRBJ1-1,NA
CASRPGTSGTQYF,TGTGCCAGCAGACCCGGGACTAGCGGTACGCAGTATTTT,TRBV28,few,TRBJ2-3,TRBD2
CASSLSGFDGYTF,TGTGCCAGCAGTTTATCTGGGTTCGATGGCTACACCTTC,TRBV27,many,TRBJ1-2,NA